A few counts support the clone carrying this T cell receptor (beta chain). Antigen unknown. The record originates from a study of T cells after yellow fever vaccination. General observations from the study: Weaker, the secondary response had a peak occurring faster, on day 5 versus 15.

The V end lost 3 bases, the J end lost 4 bases, and 10 bases lay between the germline ends. This CDR3 is built from 13 residues. CDR1 SGHRS and CDR2 YFSETQ come from the germline V gene. TCRdb independently ran MiXCR on the 5' RACE reads; one entry per CDR3 protein. The sample holds some 400,000 distinct CDR3 sequences, approximately 5.7% seen once. The sequences come from PBMCs, collected 5 days after the yellow fever booster vaccination. This receptor was obtained from a man aged 25 to 40 who received the YFV17D yellow fever vaccine. This chain connects TRBV5-1 to TRBJ2-5; TRBD2 is a possible D gene (6 bases). The CDR3 loop reads CASSSMGGETQYF. The CDR3 DNA follows: TGCGCCAGCAGCTCCATGGGGGGAGAGACCCAGTACTTC. Full variable domain (outside the CDR3, taken from reference TRBV5-1 and TRBJ2-5): KAGVTQTPRYLIKTRGQQVTLSCSPISGHRSVSWYQQTPGQGLQFLFEYFSETQRNKGNFPGRFSGRQFSNSRSEMNVSTLELGDSALYLCASSSMGGETQYFGPGTRLLVL.